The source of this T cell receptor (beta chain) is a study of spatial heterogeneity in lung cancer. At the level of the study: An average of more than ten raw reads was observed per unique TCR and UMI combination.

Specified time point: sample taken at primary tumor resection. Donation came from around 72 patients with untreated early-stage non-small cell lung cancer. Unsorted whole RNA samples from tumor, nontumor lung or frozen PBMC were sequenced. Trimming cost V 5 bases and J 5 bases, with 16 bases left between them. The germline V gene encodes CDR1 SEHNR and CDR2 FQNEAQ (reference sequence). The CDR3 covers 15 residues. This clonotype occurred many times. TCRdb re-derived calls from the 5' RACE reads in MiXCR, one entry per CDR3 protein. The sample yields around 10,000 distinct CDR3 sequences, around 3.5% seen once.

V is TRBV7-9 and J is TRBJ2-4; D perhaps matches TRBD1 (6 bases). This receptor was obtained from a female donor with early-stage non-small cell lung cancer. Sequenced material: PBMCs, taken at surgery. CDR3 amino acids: CASSLGQPFENIQYF. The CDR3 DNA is TGTGCCAGCAGCCTCGGACAGCCCTTCGAAAACATTCAGTACTTC.